These T cell receptor beta chains were read from a single sample in a study of cytomegalovirus exposure and HLA in healthy donors. Some clones are missing from TCRdb's copy, which holds only in-frame ones; the method was immunoSEQ multiplex PCR. The sample lists 140,000 to 150,000 clones, approximately 57% occurring once. What was sequenced was PBMCs. These receptors were collected from a male donor in good health and CMV-seronegative. Each CDR3 is given with its conserved first and last residue. Each record gives: clone size, V gene, J gene, CDR3 length, D gene, CDR3 protein, CDR3 DNA. A D gene is named only where the DNA matches it firmly. A clone size is listed for some rows: how often the clone was seen (once, few, many), or a class if it is expanded.

>few|TRBV30|TRBJ2-2|14|TRBD2
CAGQSGGGTGELFF
TGTGCCGGACAAAGCGGGGGGGGTACCGGGGAGCTGTTTTTT
>few|TRBV4-3|TRBJ2-7|15|NA
CASSQAVNGAYEQYF
TGCGCCAGCAGCCAAGCGGTCAACGGAGCCTACGAGCAGTACTTC
>once|TRBV30|TRBJ1-2|15|TRBD1
CAWEDRTGNNYGYTF
TGTGCCTGGGAAGATAGGACAGGGAATAACTATGGCTACACCTTC
>NA|TRBV28|TRBJ2-7|14|NA
CASSPSHLVPEQYF
TGTGCCAGCAGTCCTAGCCATTTGGTCCCCGAGCAGTACTTC
>NA|TRBV4-1|TRBJ2-7|15|TRBD1
CASSQNRGGSYEQYF
TGCGCCAGCAGCCAAAACAGGGGCGGCTCCTACGAGCAGTACTTC
>NA|TRBV23-1|TRBJ2-1|16|TRBD2
CASSQKAGGLANEQFF
TGCGCCAGCAGTCAAAAAGCGGGGGGCCTCGCCAATGAGCAGTTCTTC
>NA|TRBV10-3|TRBJ2-5|13|NA
CAISGVRGETQYF
TGTGCCATCAGTGGGGTCCGCGGGGAGACCCAGTACTTC
>few|TRBV7-2|TRBJ1-4|14|TRBD1
CASSLGTANEKLFF
TGTGCCAGCAGCTTGGGGACAGCTAATGAAAAACTGTTTTTT
>NA|TRBV18|TRBJ2-5|14|NA
CASSNRVNQETQYF
TGTGCCAGCTCGAACAGGGTTAACCAAGAGACCCAGTACTTC
>NA|TRBV5-6|TRBJ1-1|17|TRBD1
CASSLAGTGSKDTEAFF
TGTGCCAGCAGCTTGGCCGGGACAGGGTCGAAGGACACTGAAGCTTTCTTT
>NA|TRBV2|TRBJ1-3|12|NA
CASSWTVNTIYF
TGTGCCAGCAGTTGGACAGTAAACACCATATATTTT
>NA|TRBV5-8|TRBJ1-2|14|TRBD1
CASTPRQGRYGYTF
TGTGCCAGCACCCCCCGACAGGGACGCTATGGCTACACCTTC
>NA|TRBV27|TRBJ2-7|12|NA
CASSLNGYEQYF
TGTGCCAGCAGTTTAAACGGCTACGAGCAGTACTTC
>NA|TRBV4-2|TRBJ1-1|15|NA
CASSQDAPIAAEAFF
TGTGCCAGCAGCCAAGATGCGCCGATCGCGGCTGAAGCTTTCTTT
>NA|TRBV5-6|TRBJ2-5|14|NA
CASSKSQGGETQYF
TGTGCCAGCAGCAAGTCGCAGGGAGGAGAGACCCAGTACTTC
>NA|TRBV6-6|TRBJ1-2|15|NA
CASSYPTVVNYGYTF
TGTGCCAGCAGTTACCCGACAGTAGTTAACTATGGCTACACCTTC
>few|TRBV9|TRBJ1-2|13|NA
CASSVGGNYGYTF
TGTGCCAGCAGCGTAGGCGGAAACTATGGCTACACCTTC
>NA|TRBV4-3|TRBJ2-5|16|TRBD2
CASSPSSGGASETQYF
TGCGCCAGCAGCCCATCTAGCGGGGGGGCATCGGAGACCCAGTACTTC
>NA|TRBV7-9|TRBJ1-2|13|NA
CASSLGGGYGYTF
TGTGCCAGCAGCTTGGGGGGGGGCTATGGCTACACCTTC
>NA|TRBV7-8|TRBJ2-7|13|NA
CASSRTDYYEQYF
TGTGCCAGCAGTCGCACAGACTACTACGAGCAGTACTTC
>NA|TRBV7-2|TRBJ2-2|16|TRBD2
CASSLLLAGVTGELFF
TGTGCCAGCAGCTTGCTACTAGCGGGGGTAACCGGGGAGCTGTTTTTT
>NA|TRBV18|TRBJ2-5|15|NA
CASSPLGPGVGTQYF
TGTGCCAGCTCACCCTTAGGACCCGGGGTAGGGACCCAGTACTTC
>NA|TRBV15|TRBJ1-1|15|NA
CATSREVAENTEAFF
TGTGCCACCAGCAGAGAAGTGGCAGAGAACACTGAAGCTTTCTTT
>once|TRBV30|TRBJ2-7|14|TRBD2
CAWSEGAGVHEQYF
TGTGCCTGGAGTGAAGGAGCGGGAGTCCACGAGCAGTACTTC
>NA|TRBV5-6|TRBJ2-5|13|NA
CASSLVVGETQYF
TGTGCCAGCAGCTTGGTGGTTGGCGAGACCCAGTACTTC
>NA|TRBV10-2|TRBJ2-1|14|NA
CASSDTGRDNEQFF
TGCGCCAGCAGTGATACAGGGAGGGACAATGAGCAGTTCTTC
>NA|TRBV11-2|TRBJ2-1|15|TRBD1
CASSLVGTGFYEQFF
TGTGCCAGCAGCTTAGTTGGGACAGGGTTTTATGAGCAGTTCTTC
>NA|TRBV9|TRBJ1-2|16|TRBD1
CASSVDGQGQLYGYTF
TGTGCCAGCAGCGTAGATGGACAGGGACAGCTTTATGGCTACACCTTC
>NA|TRBV18|TRBJ1-3|16|NA
CASSPNGGAAGNTIYF
TGTGCCAGCTCACCAAATGGGGGCGCGGCGGGAAACACCATATATTTT
>few|TRBV5-6|TRBJ2-1|16|NA
CASSLARGLIVSEQFF
TGTGCCAGCAGCTTGGCCAGGGGATTGATTGTTAGTGAGCAGTTCTTC
>NA|TRBV7-9|TRBJ1-2|14|NA
CSGGTGPANYGYTF
TGTTCCGGAGGAACAGGGCCAGCTAACTATGGCTACACCTTC
>NA|TRBV2|TRBJ1-1|14|TRBD1
CASNEGAMNTEAFF
TGTGCCAGCAATGAGGGGGCCATGAACACTGAAGCTTTCTTT
>few|TRBV6-6|TRBJ1-1|13|NA
CASREQGSTEAFF
TGTGCCAGCAGGGAACAGGGATCTACTGAAGCTTTCTTT
>NA|TRBV4-1|TRBJ2-1|16|TRBD1
CASSPQDRGRYNEQFF
TGCGCCAGCAGCCCTCAGGACAGGGGGCGATACAATGAGCAGTTCTTC
>NA|TRBV14|TRBJ2-1|16|TRBD1
CASSQNRDRGRDEQFF
TGTGCCAGCAGCCAGAACCGGGACAGGGGGCGCGATGAGCAGTTCTTC
>NA|TRBV12-1|TRBJ2-1|12|NA
CASSWDLAEQFF
TGTGCCAGCAGCTGGGACTTGGCGGAGCAGTTCTTC
>NA|TRBV19|TRBJ2-3|15|TRBD2
CASSMAGEKRDTQYF
TGTGCCAGTAGTATGGCGGGGGAAAAGAGAGATACGCAGTATTTT
>once|TRBV2|TRBJ2-7|13|NA
CASKNSGDYEQYF
TGTGCCAGCAAGAACTCCGGGGATTACGAGCAGTACTTC
>NA|TRBV27|TRBJ2-7|14|NA
CASSTHRNPYEQYF
TGTGCCAGCAGTACCCACAGGAACCCCTACGAGCAGTACTTC
>NA|TRBV28|TRBJ2-2|18|TRBD1
CASSFRDRGRLGGRELFF
TGTGCCAGCAGTTTCCGGGACAGGGGACGACTCGGGGGCAGGGAGCTGTTTTTT
>NA|TRBV27|TRBJ2-7|13|TRBD1
CASSSGTGLEQYF
TGTGCCAGCAGTTCCGGGACAGGGCTCGAGCAGTACTTC
>NA|TRBV5-4|TRBJ2-6|15|TRBD1
CASRDRGPGANVLTF
TGTGCCAGCAGAGACAGGGGGCCTGGGGCCAACGTCCTGACTTTC